This T cell receptor beta chain is drawn from a study of Ad26.COV2.S vaccination and SARS-CoV-2 variants. Profiling relied on immunoSEQ multiplex PCR, and the TCRdb table lists in-frame clones only, not all of them. The table has fewer than 55,000 clones, 65% to 90% seen once. The length of the CDR3 is 16 residues. The germline CDR1 and CDR2 sequences are SGHRS and YFSETQ. The ends were cut back, 0 bases at V and 2 bases at J, with 15 bases in the middle. The rearrangement uses TRBV5-1 and TRBJ2-7; weak D call: TRBD2 (6 bases). Source: peripheral blood, taken after recovery from COVID-19. This TCR was sampled from a human donor who had recovered from COVID-19. The CDR3 DNA is TGCGCCAGCAGCTTGGGACATACGGGAGCGGCCTACGAGCAGTACTTC. This encodes CASSLGHTGAAYEQYF. Full variable domain (outside the CDR3, taken from reference TRBV5-1 and TRBJ2-7): KAGVTQTPRYLIKTRGQQVTLSCSPISGHRSVSWYQQTPGQGLQFLFEYFSETQRNKGNFPGRFSGRQFSNSRSEMNVSTLELGDSALYLCASSLGHTGAAYEQYFGPGTRLTVT.